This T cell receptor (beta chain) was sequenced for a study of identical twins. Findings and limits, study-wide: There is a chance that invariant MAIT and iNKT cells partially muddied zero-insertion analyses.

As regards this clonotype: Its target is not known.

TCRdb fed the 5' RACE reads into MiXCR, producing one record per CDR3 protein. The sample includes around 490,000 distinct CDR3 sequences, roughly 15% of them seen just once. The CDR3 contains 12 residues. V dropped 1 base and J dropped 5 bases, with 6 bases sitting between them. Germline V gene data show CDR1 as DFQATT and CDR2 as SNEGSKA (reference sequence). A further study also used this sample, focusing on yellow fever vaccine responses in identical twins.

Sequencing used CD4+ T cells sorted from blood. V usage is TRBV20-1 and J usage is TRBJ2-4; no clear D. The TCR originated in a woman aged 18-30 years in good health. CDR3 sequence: CSARVLENIQYF. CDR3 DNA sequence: TGCAGTGCTAGAGTACTTGAAAACATTCAGTACTTC.